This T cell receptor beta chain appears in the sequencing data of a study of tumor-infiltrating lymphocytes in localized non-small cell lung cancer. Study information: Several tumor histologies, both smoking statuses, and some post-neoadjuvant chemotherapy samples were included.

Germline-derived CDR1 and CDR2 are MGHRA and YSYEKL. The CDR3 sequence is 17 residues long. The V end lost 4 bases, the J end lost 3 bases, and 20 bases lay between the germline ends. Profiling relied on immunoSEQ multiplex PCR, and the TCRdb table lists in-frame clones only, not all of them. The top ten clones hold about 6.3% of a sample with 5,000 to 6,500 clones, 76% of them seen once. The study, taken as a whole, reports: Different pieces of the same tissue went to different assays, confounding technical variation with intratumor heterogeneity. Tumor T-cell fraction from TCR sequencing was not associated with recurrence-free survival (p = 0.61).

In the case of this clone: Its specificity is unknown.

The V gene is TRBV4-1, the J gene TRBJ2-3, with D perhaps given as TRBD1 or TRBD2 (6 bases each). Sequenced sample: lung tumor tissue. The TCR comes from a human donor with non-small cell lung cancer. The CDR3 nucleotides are TGCGCCAGCAGCCCGGAGAGGGGGGTTGCGGGGACAGATACGCAGTATTTT. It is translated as CASSPERGVAGTDTQYF.